This T cell receptor beta chain appears in the sequencing data of a study of blood T cell repertoires in COVID-19. Overall study context: T cells, B-cell-depleted T cells, or PBMCs provided the cDNA or gDNA that served as material.

The CDR3 contains 15 residues. Per the study methods: Reference gene primer amplification gave estimated nucleated cell counts. The repertoire was sequenced with immunoSEQ multiplex PCR; TCRdb's copy has only in-frame clones and lacks some. The V and J calls and clone size come from that table; D and trimming were worked out from the DNA. The table lists about 20,000 clones, 79% of them singletons. The sequenced material came from peripheral blood. The TCR comes from a man of 80 years or more with acute or convalescent COVID-19. This chain links TRBV21-1 with TRBJ2-1; the table names TRBD2, a call not compared with the DNA. TRBV21-1 represents a pseudogene. The CDR3 DNA follows: TGTGCCAGCAGCCGGCAGGGCGGGGCCCACAATGAGCAGTTCTTC. Residues: CASSRQGGAHNEQFF.